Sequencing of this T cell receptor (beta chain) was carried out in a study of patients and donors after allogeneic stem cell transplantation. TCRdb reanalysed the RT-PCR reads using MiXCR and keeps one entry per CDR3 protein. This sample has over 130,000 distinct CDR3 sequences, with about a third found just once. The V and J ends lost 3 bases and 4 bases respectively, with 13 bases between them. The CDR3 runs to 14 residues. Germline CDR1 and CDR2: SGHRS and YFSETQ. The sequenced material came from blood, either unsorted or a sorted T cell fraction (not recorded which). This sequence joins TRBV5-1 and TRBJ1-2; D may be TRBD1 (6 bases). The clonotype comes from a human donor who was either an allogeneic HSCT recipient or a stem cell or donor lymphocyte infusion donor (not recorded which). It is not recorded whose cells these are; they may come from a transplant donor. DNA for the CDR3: TGCGCCAGCAGCTCCGAACGGGACACCTATGGCTACACCTTC. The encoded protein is CASSSERDTYGYTF.